This T cell receptor beta chain is from a study of lung T cells in sarcoidosis with Löfgren's syndrome. With respect to this clonotype: It may be a read error: a sequence one base away is much more abundant.

From the reads, TCRdb called clonotypes with MiXCR, one entry per CDR3 protein. The sample carries 55,000 to 80,000 distinct CDR3 sequences, 21% recorded once. The clonotype comes from a human donor with sarcoidosis (Löfgren's syndrome or another form), or a control subject (not recorded which). Input material: CD4+ T cells from PBMCs.

The CDR3 coding sequence is TGTGCCAGCAGTGGGGCAGGGGCCTTAAAAGAGACCCAGTCCTTC. It translates to CASSGAGALKETQSF. This chain links TRBV28 with TRBJ2-1; possible D gene TRBD1, 6 bases. The CDR3 consists of 15 residues. Germline CDR1 is MDHEN and CDR2 is SYDVKM.